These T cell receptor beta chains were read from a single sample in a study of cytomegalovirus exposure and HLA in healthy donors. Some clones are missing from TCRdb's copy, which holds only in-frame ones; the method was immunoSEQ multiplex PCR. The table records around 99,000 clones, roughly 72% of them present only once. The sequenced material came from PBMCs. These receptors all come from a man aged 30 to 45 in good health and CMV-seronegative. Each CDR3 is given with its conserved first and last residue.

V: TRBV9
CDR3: CASSVNSGRTDTQYF

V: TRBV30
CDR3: CAWSQLGEQFF

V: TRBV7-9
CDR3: CASSPGSRVLAGNTIYF

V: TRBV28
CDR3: CASSPEGGANEKLFF

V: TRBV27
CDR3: CASSIAQAYEQYF

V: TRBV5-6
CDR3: CASSVRDRGLYEQFF

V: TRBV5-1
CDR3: CASSIQGMGEKLFF

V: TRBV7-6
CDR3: CASSLNPGTDTQYF

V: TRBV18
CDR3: CASSPPATINEQFF

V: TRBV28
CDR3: CASSLSSRTSGSSSTDTQYF

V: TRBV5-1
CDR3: CASSFRQGADTQYF

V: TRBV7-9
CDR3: CASSNGGLVTGELFF

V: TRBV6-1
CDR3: CASSEAGTGNSPLHF

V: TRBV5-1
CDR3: CASSLAPGAGGNNEQFF

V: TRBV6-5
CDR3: CASSREVYNEQFF

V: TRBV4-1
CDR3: CASSQLGLAGGHLGEQYF

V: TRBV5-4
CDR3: CASRETGAGANVLTF

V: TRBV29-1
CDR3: CSVELLVAGRVQYF

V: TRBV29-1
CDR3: CSGGTRTEQFF

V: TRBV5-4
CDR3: CASSLFRQGDNYGYTF

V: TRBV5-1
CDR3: CASSVGQTELSYEQYF

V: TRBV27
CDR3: CASSSPLPGAEAFF

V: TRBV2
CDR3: CASSSKLRAGANVLTF

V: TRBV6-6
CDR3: CASSPGLAGEGGELFF

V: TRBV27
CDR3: CASSLSGQGWYEQYF

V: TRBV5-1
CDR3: CASSSPGQDSYSGANVLTF

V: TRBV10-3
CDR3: CAIGEAAETYEQYF

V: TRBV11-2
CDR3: CASSLTQGEGSYEQYF

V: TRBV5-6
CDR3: CASSRAGQETQYF

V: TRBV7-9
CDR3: CASSQGARAGGGQFF

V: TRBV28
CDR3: CASTAPSGLLSYEQYF

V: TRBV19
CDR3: CASSMTSGSYNEQFF

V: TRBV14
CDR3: CASSQVSAAGELFF

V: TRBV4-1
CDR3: CASSLGQGVYWGYTF

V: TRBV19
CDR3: CASSDRVKGYTF

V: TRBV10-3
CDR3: CAISEEVRGGFDTQYF

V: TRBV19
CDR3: CASRRSDSGIEAFF

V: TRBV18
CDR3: CASSEDREGQETQYF

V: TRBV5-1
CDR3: CASSLWTGGQETQYF

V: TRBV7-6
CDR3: CASSPDYTAQLSYF

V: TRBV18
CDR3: CASSPRRQETQYF

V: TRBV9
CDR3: CASSPLAGAHEQFF

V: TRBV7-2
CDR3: CASSVAGTGEGARAEETQYF

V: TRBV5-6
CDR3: CASSSSKRGGPNYGYTF

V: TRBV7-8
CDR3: CASSLGQSYGYTF

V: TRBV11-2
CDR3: CASSPRTGTNTEAFF

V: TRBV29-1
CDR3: CSVGIGGGAVTGELFF

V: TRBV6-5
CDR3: CASSPPGHTEAFF

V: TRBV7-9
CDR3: CSSSPTFTEAFF

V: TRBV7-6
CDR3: CASSLVAGGKETQYF

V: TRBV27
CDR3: CASRGGASYNSPLHF

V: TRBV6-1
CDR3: CASSQGQVHEQYF

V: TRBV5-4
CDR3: CASSLDRRMNTEAFF

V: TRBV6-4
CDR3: CASSDSASDPDTQYF

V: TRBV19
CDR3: CASSPDRGVTRTEAFF